The T cell receptor beta chain under discussion was sequenced for a study of CD8+ T cells in alopecia areata. About the research overall: For 6 to 18 months, tofacitinib was taken, and 6 months off drug followed. Study-wide results and limits: While patients received tofacitinib, many expanded lesional clones remained present in scalp and blood.

This clone occurred a few times. Its antigen remains unknown. CDR1 MDHEN and CDR2 SYDVKM come from the germline V gene. V lost 3 bases, J lost 0 bases, and 4 bases stayed unmatched. The CDR3 spans 16 residues. Reverse transcribed after extraction, RNA yielded cDNA as the sequencing template. Profiling relied on immunoSEQ multiplex PCR, and the TCRdb table lists in-frame clones only, not all of them. The sample yields some 98,000 clones, 50% to 75% seen once. Treatment: oral pan-JAK inhibitor, 5-10 mg twice daily. From alopecia areata patients, lesional scalp punch biopsies and peripheral blood were collected. Investigators sorted PBMCs to obtain both CD4+ and CD8+ T cells.

The source of this sequence is a human donor with alopecia areata. This sample comprised CD8+ T cells sorted from blood, obtained at week 4, from a patient treated with tofacitinib. The chain uses TRBV28 and TRBJ2-3; 9 positions match TRBD2. In DNA, the CDR3 is TGTGCCAGCAGTTTCAGTCTAGCGGGGAGCACAGATACGCAGTATTTT. Its translation: CASSFSLAGSTDTQYF.